This TCR beta chain was sequenced in a study of shared T cell receptors in the human thymus. V was cut by 4 bases and J by 6 bases, with 13 bases left in between. The CDR3 is made up of 13 amino acids. CDR1 is WSHSY and CDR2 is SAAADI in the germline V gene. The data were produced by immunoSEQ multiplex PCR, yet TCRdb's version contains in-frame clones alone and is incomplete. The sample includes approximately 490,000 clones, approximately 80% seen only once; the top ten take more than 0.01%. These data are also associated with another study on human thymus T cells.

This chain uses TRBV10-2 with TRBJ2-7; a possible D gene is TRBD1 (5 bases). This TCR was sampled from a boy in the first two years of life with a congenital heart defect. The sample comprised thymocytes. This chain's CDR3 is CASSARGYSEQYF. DNA of the CDR3: TGCGCCAGCAGTGCAAGGGGATATTCCGAGCAGTACTTC.